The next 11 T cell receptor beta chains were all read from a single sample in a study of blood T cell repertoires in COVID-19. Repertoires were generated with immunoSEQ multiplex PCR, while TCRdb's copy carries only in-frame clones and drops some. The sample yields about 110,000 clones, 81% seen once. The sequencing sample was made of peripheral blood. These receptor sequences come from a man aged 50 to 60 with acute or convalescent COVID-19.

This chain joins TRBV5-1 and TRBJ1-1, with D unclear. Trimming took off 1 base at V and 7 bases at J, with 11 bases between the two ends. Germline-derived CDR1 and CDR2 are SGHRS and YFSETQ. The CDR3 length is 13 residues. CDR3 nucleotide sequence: TGCGCCAGCAGCTTGCAATCGTACGGTGAAGCTTTCTTT. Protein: CASSLQSYGEAFF.

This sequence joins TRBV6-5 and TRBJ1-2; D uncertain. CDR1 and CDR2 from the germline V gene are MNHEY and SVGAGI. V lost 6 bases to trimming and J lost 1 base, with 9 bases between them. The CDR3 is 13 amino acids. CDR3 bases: TGTGCCAGCAGCCCCGGGAGTAACTATGGCTACACCTTC. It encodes CASSPGSNYGYTF.

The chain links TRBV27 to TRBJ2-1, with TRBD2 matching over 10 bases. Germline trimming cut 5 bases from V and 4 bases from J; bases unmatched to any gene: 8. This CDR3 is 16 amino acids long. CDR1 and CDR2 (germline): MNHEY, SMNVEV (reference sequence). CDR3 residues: CASSQPSGGEYNEQFF. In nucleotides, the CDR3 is TGTGCCAGCAGTCAACCGAGCGGGGGGGAGTACAATGAGCAGTTCTTC.

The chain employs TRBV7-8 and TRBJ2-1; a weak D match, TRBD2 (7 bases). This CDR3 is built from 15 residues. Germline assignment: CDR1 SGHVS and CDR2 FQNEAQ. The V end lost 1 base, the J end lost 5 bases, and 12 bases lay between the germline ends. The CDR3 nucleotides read TGTGCCAGCAGCTTAGTCGGGGGGCGGAACAATGAGCAGTTCTTC. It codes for CASSLVGGRNNEQFF.

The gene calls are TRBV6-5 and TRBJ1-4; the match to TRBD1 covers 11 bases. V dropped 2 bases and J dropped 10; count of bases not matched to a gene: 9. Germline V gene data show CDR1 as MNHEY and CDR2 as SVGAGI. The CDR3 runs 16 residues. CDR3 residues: CASSYIYRTGGGKLFF. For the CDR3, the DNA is TGTGCCAGCAGTTACATCTACCGGACAGGGGGCGGAAAACTGTTTTTT.

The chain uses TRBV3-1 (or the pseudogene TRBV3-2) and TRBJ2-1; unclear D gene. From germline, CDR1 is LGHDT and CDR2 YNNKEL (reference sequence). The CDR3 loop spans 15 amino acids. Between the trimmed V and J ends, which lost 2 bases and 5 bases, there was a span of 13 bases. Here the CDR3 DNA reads TGTGCCAGCAGCCAAACCGACACCCAAAACAATGAGCAGTTCTTC. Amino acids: CASSQTDTQNNEQFF.

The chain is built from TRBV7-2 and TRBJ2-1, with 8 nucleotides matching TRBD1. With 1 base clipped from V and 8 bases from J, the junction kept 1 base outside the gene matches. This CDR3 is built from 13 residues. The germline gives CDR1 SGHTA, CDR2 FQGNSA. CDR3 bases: TGTGCCAGCAGCTTAGTGACAGGGGATGAGCAGTTCTTC. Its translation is CASSLVTGDEQFF. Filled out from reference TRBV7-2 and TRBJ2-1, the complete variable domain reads GAGVSQSPSNKVTEKGKDVELRCDPISGHTALYWYRQSLGQGLEFLIYFQGNSAPDKSGLPSDRFSAERTGGSVSTLTIQRTQQEDSAVYLCASSLVTGDEQFFGPGTRLTVL.

CDR3: CASSSGTSGGVNIYTQYF. The CDR3 nucleotides read TGTGCCAGCAGCTCCGGGACTAGCGGGGGGGTAAACATTTATACGCAGTATTTT. The rearrangement joins TRBV5-6 to TRBJ2-3, with TRBD2 identical over 16 bases. Per germline, CDR1 SGHDT and CDR2 YYEEEE. The trim removed 3 bases at V and 7 bases at J, leaving 11 bases unmatched. The CDR3 totals 18 residues.

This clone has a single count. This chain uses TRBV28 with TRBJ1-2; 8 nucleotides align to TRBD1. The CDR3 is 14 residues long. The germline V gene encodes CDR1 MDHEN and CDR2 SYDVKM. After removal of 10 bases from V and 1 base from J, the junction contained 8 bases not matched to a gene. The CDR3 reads CAIQTGASNYGYTF. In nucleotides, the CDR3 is TGTGCCATCCAGACAGGGGCAAGTAACTATGGCTACACCTTC.

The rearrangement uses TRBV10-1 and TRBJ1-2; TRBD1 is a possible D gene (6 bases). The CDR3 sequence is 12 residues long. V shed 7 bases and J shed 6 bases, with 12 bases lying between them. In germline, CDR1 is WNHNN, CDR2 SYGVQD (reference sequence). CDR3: CASTYTGNGYTF. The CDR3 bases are TGCGCCAGCACGTATACAGGGAATGGCTACACCTTC.

CDR3 sequence (DNA): TGTGCCAGCACCACGGACAGGGGGCCCTACAATGAGCAGTTCTTC. It translates to CASTTDRGPYNEQFF. The chain recombines TRBV6-5 with TRBJ2-1; TRBD1 matches 11 bases. Losses at the gene ends were 7 bases for V and 2 bases for J; bases not matched to a gene: 4. Germline loops: CDR1 MNHEY, CDR2 SVGAGI. The CDR3 extends over 15 amino acids.